These 20 T cell receptor beta chains share one sample of origin, sequenced in a study of blood T cell repertoires in COVID-19. Assay: immunoSEQ multiplex PCR; the TCRdb copy retains only in-frame clones and omits some. The table includes 210,000 or so clones, roughly 73% detected once. Input material: peripheral blood. The receptors originated from a woman older than 75 with active or convalescent COVID-19.

CDR3 DNA: TGTGCCAGCAGCTTAGGGGGACAGGGAGGCTACGAGCAGTACTTC. It encodes CASSLGGQGGYEQYF. The V and J genes are TRBV7-9 and TRBJ2-7; TRBD1 matches at 9 bases. CDR1 and CDR2 (germline): SEHNR, FQNEAQ (reference sequence). This CDR3 region has 15 residues. Trimming took 1 base from V and 3 from J; bases not matched to a gene: 4.

The chain carries TRBV10-3 and TRBJ1-2, with 8 bases aligning to TRBD1. The CDR3 totals 13 residues. Germline V gene sequence: CDR1 ENHRY, CDR2 SYGVKD. The ends lost 6 bases at V and 4 bases at J; junction bases unmatched: 4. The CDR3 DNA reads as TGTGCCATCAGCTACAGGGGGGCCTATGGCTACACCTTC. It encodes CAISYRGAYGYTF.

This clone was counted only a few times. This chain uses TRBV28 with TRBJ1-3; D remains unclear. Germline V gives CDR1 MDHEN, CDR2 SYDVKM. The CDR3 consists of 14 residues. Trimming removed 2 bases at V and 4 bases at J, with 9 bases between. The CDR3: CASSLRQVGNTIYF. The CDR3 DNA sequence: TGTGCCAGCAGTTTACGGCAGGTCGGAAACACCATATATTTT.

This sequence joins TRBV19 and TRBJ1-2; D is undetermined. The CDR3 loop spans 13 amino acids. The germline V gene has CDR1 LNHDA and CDR2 SQIVND (reference sequence). Trimming took off 2 bases at V and 2 bases at J, with 6 bases between the two ends. CDR3 bases: TGTGCCAGTAGTATACAGACAAACTATGGCTACACCTTC. This translates into CASSIQTNYGYTF.

This rearrangement joins TRBV10-3 to TRBJ2-1; a weak D match, TRBD2 (8 bases). The CDR3 sequence is 16 residues long. Germline-derived CDR1 and CDR2 are ENHRY and SYGVKD. V dropped 6 bases and J dropped 7 bases, with 22 bases sitting between them. The CDR3 spells CAISLIAGQPPNEQFF. In DNA, the CDR3 is TGTGCCATCAGCTTAATAGCGGGACAGCCTCCGAATGAGCAGTTCTTC.

The chain recombines TRBV18 with TRBJ1-6, with D possibly being TRBD1 (6 bases). The CDR3 runs 16 residues. Germline assignment: CDR1 KGHSH and CDR2 LQKENI. Trimming removed 0 bases at V and 3 bases at J, with 9 bases between. Here the CDR3 reads CASSPPRDNYNSPLHF. CDR3 sequence (DNA): TGTGCCAGCTCACCACCGAGGGACAACTATAATTCACCCCTCCACTTT.

J is TRBJ1-2 and V is TRBV5-1; D is ambiguous. The germline V and J ends were trimmed by 1 base and 0 bases, with 10 bases remaining between them. This CDR3 is built from 15 residues. Germline V CDR1 and CDR2: SGHRS, YFSETQ. The chain's CDR3 is CASSLIHPANYGYTF. In nucleotides, the CDR3 is TGCGCCAGCAGCTTGATCCACCCAGCTAACTATGGCTACACCTTC.

The chain joins TRBV2 to TRBJ1-5; no firm D call. Germline loops: CDR1 SNHLY, CDR2 FYNNEI. The CDR3 consists of 16 residues. Trimming stripped 1 base from V and 2 bases from J, with 12 bases between. The CDR3 is CASSEVGPAGNQPQHF. CDR3 DNA: TGTGCCAGCAGTGAAGTTGGTCCTGCGGGCAATCAGCCCCAGCATTTT.

This chain uses TRBV3-1 (or the pseudogene TRBV3-2) with TRBJ2-7, with D perhaps TRBD1 (6 bases). Germline CDR1 reads LGHDT; CDR2 reads YNNKEL (reference sequence). CDR3 length equals 13 residues. V lost 1 base to trimming and J lost 3 bases, with 7 bases between them. In nucleotides, the CDR3 is TGTGCCAGCAGCCAAGGGACAGTCTACGAGCAGTACTTC. Its translation: CASSQGTVYEQYF.

J is TRBJ2-2 and V is TRBV6-5; D not certain. The CDR3 length is 13 residues. The ends were cut back, 5 bases at V and 3 bases at J, with 7 bases in the middle. Germline CDR1 reads MNHEY; CDR2 reads SVGAGI. The CDR3: CASSQTDTGELFF. The DNA of the CDR3 is TGTGCCAGCAGTCAAACAGACACCGGGGAGCTGTTTTTT.

This clone appeared a single time. The rearrangement links TRBV20-1 to TRBJ1-2, with D hard to call. The CDR3 totals 10 residues. The V gene lost 5 bases and the J gene lost 1 base, with 2 bases spanning the gap. Germline CDR1 and CDR2: DFQATT and SNEGSKA (reference sequence). CDR3 DNA sequence: TGCAGTGCTCATAACTATGGCTACACCTTC. The encoded protein is CSAHNYGYTF.

The V call is TRBV7-9, the J call TRBJ1-2, with D unresolved. CDR3 length: 16 residues. Looked up from germline, CDR1 is SEHNR and CDR2 is FQNEAQ (reference sequence). Trimming shortened V by 1 base and J by 4 bases, and 16 bases separated the two germline ends. The CDR3 is CASSLEFSGRSYGYTF. The CDR3 bases are TGTGCCAGCAGCTTAGAATTTAGCGGGCGCAGCTATGGCTACACCTTC. Full variable domain (outside the CDR3, taken from reference TRBV7-9 and TRBJ1-2): DTGVSQNPRHKITKRGQNVTFRCDPISEHNRLYWYRQTLGQGPEFLTYFQNEAQLEKSRLLSDRFSAERPKGSFSTLEIQRTEQGDSAMYLCASSLEFSGRSYGYTFGSGTRLTVV.

The chain has TRBV7-6 and TRBJ2-1; 9 bases are shared with TRBD2. Losses at the gene ends were 1 base for V and 5 bases for J; bases not matched to a gene: 12. This CDR3 is 18 amino acids long. CDR1 and CDR2 (germline): SGHVS, FNYEAQ. As DNA, the CDR3 is TGTGCCAGCAGCTTAGGCGGCGGGGGGGCGAGAATCGACAATGAGCAGTTCTTC. It encodes CASSLGGGGARIDNEQFF.

The chain carries TRBV5-1 and TRBJ1-4; D is perhaps TRBD1 (5 bases). The CDR3 totals 16 residues. V was pared by 2 bases and J by 0 bases, with 11 bases between. The germline CDR1 and CDR2 sequences are SGHRS and YFSETQ. The CDR3: CASSLGTRATNEKLFF. CDR3 DNA sequence: TGCGCCAGCAGCTTAGGAACCAGGGCAACTAATGAAAAACTGTTTTTT. The full variable domain, completed using reference TRBV5-1 and TRBJ1-4, is KAGVTQTPRYLIKTRGQQVTLSCSPISGHRSVSWYQQTPGQGLQFLFEYFSETQRNKGNFPGRFSGRQFSNSRSEMNVSTLELGDSALYLCASSLGTRATNEKLFFGSGTQLSVL.

This clone has just a few counts. This rearrangement joins TRBV10-3 to TRBJ1-6; 10 nucleotides agree with TRBD1. CDR3 length: 15 residues. Germline CDR1 is ENHRY and CDR2 is SYGVKD. J lost 8 bases, V lost 6 bases, and 7 bases had no gene match. The CDR3 loop reads CAISSQGQGDSPLHF. The CDR3 nucleotides read TGTGCCATCAGCAGTCAAGGACAGGGGGATTCACCCCTCCACTTT.

This clone was detected a few times. The CDR3 protein is CASSLIGGMSTDTQYF. The CDR3 nucleotides are TGTGCCAGCAGTTTAATCGGGGGGATGAGCACAGATACGCAGTATTTT. This chain joins TRBV27 and TRBJ2-3; 7 positions match TRBD2. The CDR3 consists of 16 residues. Per the germline V gene, CDR1 is MNHEY and CDR2 is SMNVEV (reference sequence). V lost 2 bases and J lost 0; bases outside the gene matches: 5.

The V gene is TRBV3-1 (or the pseudogene TRBV3-2), the J gene TRBJ1-1, with D perhaps matching TRBD1 (6 bases). V shed 4 bases and J shed 1 base, with 13 bases lying between them. The CDR3 contains 15 residues. Germline V gene data show CDR1 as LGHDT and CDR2 as YNNKEL (reference sequence). CDR3 sequence: CASSPRTEKNTEAFF. The CDR3 DNA follows: TGTGCCAGCAGCCCTCGGACAGAGAAGAACACTGAAGCTTTCTTT.

V usage is TRBV7-2 and J usage is TRBJ1-6, with D unclear. The CDR3 is made up of 16 amino acids. Germline V gene sequence: CDR1 SGHTA, CDR2 FQGNSA. The V end was cut by 4 bases, the J end by 0 bases, with 10 bases between. Here the CDR3 DNA reads TGTGCCAGCAGCTCGGACGGGAGCTCCTATAATTCACCCCTCCACTTT. Protein sequence: CASSSDGSSYNSPLHF.

This sequence joins TRBV25-1 and TRBJ2-7; D uncertain. Trimming took off 6 bases at V and 4 bases at J, with 19 bases between the two ends. The CDR3 sequence is 15 residues long. Looked up from germline, CDR1 is MGHDK and CDR2 is SYGVNS. CDR3 in DNA: TGTGCCAGCAGCGAGAAAAACCCTGCTGGTTACGAGCAGTACTTC. Protein: CASSEKNPAGYEQYF.

This chain joins TRBV4-2 and TRBJ1-1; TRBD1 aligns across 8 bases. The CDR3 loop spans 16 amino acids. Germline V gene lookup returns CDR1 LGHNA and CDR2 YNFKEQ. The J segment lost 4 bases and the V segment lost 4 bases, leaving 11 bases of the junction unmatched. The CDR3, as DNA: TGTGCCAGCAGCCTAGTCAGGGGGCGCGTAGCCACTGAAGCTTTCTTT. This translates into CASSLVRGRVATEAFF.